This T cell receptor beta chain was recovered during a study of blood T cell repertoires in COVID-19. The germline CDR1 and CDR2 sequences are LGHNA and YNFKEQ. With 3 bases clipped from V and 5 bases from J, the junction kept 8 bases outside the gene matches. The CDR3 length is 16 residues. Living in 24 US areas, the participants were between roughly 18 and 90 years of age. Clinical histories supplied by participants themselves formed the basis of cohort assignment. The data were produced by immunoSEQ multiplex PCR, yet TCRdb's version contains in-frame clones alone and is incomplete. The sample carries approximately 220,000 clones, about 85% recorded once.

The chain joins TRBV4-2 to TRBJ2-5, with TRBD2 matching 11 bases. The TCR originated in a woman under 40 who had recovered from COVID-19. The specimen sequenced was PBMCs or T cells enriched from blood (not recorded which). The CDR3 reads CASSQISGGARETQYF. CDR3 DNA: TGTGCCAGCAGCCAGATTAGCGGGGGGGCCCGTGAGACCCAGTACTTC.